The present T cell receptor (beta chain) was sequenced within a study of T cell changes during pregnancy in multiple sclerosis. Here immunoSEQ multiplex PCR was the method, and the copy in TCRdb shows in-frame clones only, minus some. The sample has tens of thousands of clones, about nine tenths seen once. Germline lookup yields CDR1 SGHTA and CDR2 FQGNSA. Trimming shortened V by 1 base and J by 5 bases, and 13 bases separated the two germline ends. There are 15 residues in the CDR3. The clonotype was recovered from a female donor with multiple sclerosis, enrolled in a pregnancy study. The source was peripheral blood, collected in the second trimester of pregnancy. J is TRBJ2-3 and V is TRBV7-2; D unclear. This chain's CDR3 is CASSLVSAGQDTQYF. In DNA, the CDR3 is TGTGCCAGCAGCTTAGTATCGGCAGGTCAAGATACGCAGTATTTT.